This passage covers 18 T cell receptor beta chains from one sample sequenced in a study of OX40 agonist ivuxolimab in advanced cancers. Here immunoSEQ multiplex PCR was the method, and the copy in TCRdb shows in-frame clones only, minus some. Among tens of thousands of clones listed, approximately 94% were seen once. The sample was CD4+ or CD8+ T cells sorted from blood, taken in a trial of the OX40 agonist ivuxolimab. The receptors originated from an adult with an advanced solid tumor such as melanoma, head and neck, liver or kidney cancer.

The chain links TRBV7-9 to TRBJ2-5, with a tentative D call TRBD1 (5 bases). The germline gives CDR1 SEHNR, CDR2 FQNEAQ (reference sequence). Trimming pared 10 bases from V and 3 bases from J, leaving 15 bases between. This CDR3 contains 13 residues. Here the CDR3 reads CATLWTLEETQYF. The CDR3 nucleotides read TGTGCCACCCTGTGGACACTCGAAGAGACCCAGTACTTC.

The rearrangement links TRBV7-2 to TRBJ2-7, with D uncertain. V lost 2 bases and J lost 0, with 11 bases in between. This CDR3 has 15 residues. Germline CDR1 SGHTA, CDR2 FQGNSA. Here the CDR3 DNA reads TGTGCCAGCAGCTTACCCTCCCTGAGCTCCTACGAGCAGTACTTC. Translated: CASSLPSLSSYEQYF.

This clone occurred once. The chain joins TRBV11-2 to TRBJ1-2; D remains ambiguous. Per the germline V gene, CDR1 is SGHAT and CDR2 is FQNNGV. V lost 3 bases to trimming and J lost 2 bases, with 13 bases between them. The CDR3 runs 15 residues. For the CDR3, the DNA is TGTGCCAGCAGCTTGGTCGCTGGGGAAAACTATGGCTACACCTTC. It specifies CASSLVAGENYGYTF.

This chain connects TRBV27 to TRBJ1-2, with 9 bases identical to TRBD1. V was pared by 2 bases and J by 3 bases, with 13 bases of the junction left unmatched. The CDR3 extends over 18 amino acids. Germline V gene lookup returns CDR1 MNHEY and CDR2 SMNVEV (reference sequence). CDR3 in amino acids: CASSLLSTGGAPYYGYTF. As DNA, the CDR3 is TGTGCCAGCAGTTTACTGTCAACAGGGGGCGCCCCCTACTATGGCTACACCTTC.

The chain is built from TRBV5-1 and TRBJ2-1; the match to TRBD1 covers 7 bases. CDR3 size: 17 residues. The germline CDR1 and CDR2 sequences are SGHRS and YFSETQ. The trim removed 4 bases at V and 5 bases at J, leaving 15 bases unmatched. CDR3 DNA sequence: TGCGCCAGCAGCACCTGGGTGGACAGGTCTATCAACAATGAGCAGTTCTTC. This codes for CASSTWVDRSINNEQFF.

The chain is built from TRBV7-9 and TRBJ2-7; the D gene is possibly TRBD2 (5 bases). This CDR3 comprises 12 residues. The germline V and J ends were trimmed by 10 bases and 4 bases, with 14 bases remaining between them. The V gene's germline CDR1 is SEHNR and CDR2 FQNEAQ (reference sequence). CDR3 amino acids: CATEGLVYEQYF. The CDR3 DNA is TGTGCCACCGAGGGTTTAGTATACGAGCAGTACTTC. The whole variable domain, filled in from reference TRBV7-9 and TRBJ2-7, reads DTGVSQNPRHKITKRGQNVTFRCDPISEHNRLYWYRQTLGQGPEFLTYFQNEAQLEKSRLLSDRFSAERPKGSFSTLEIQRTEQGDSAMYLCATEGLVYEQYFGPGTRLTVT.

This clone is a singleton in its sample. V gene TRBV5-5 combines with J gene TRBJ1-2; D remains ambiguous. The CDR3 totals 13 residues. Germline V gene sequence: CDR1 SGHKS, CDR2 YYEKEE (reference sequence). V was pared by 2 bases and J by 7 bases, with 12 bases between. The CDR3 loop is CASSFSAAAGYTF. In nucleotides, the CDR3 is TGTGCCAGCAGCTTCTCGGCCGCGGCTGGCTACACCTTC.

The rearrangement uses TRBV19 and TRBJ2-1; TRBD1 agrees at 10 bases. Germline V gene sequence: CDR1 LNHDA, CDR2 SQIVND (reference sequence). The CDR3 is 13 residues long. V dropped 6 bases and J dropped 10; count of bases not matched to a gene: 6. The CDR3 DNA sequence: TGTGCCAGTAGCGGACAGGGGGGAGGGGAGCAGTTCTTC. Translated: CASSGQGGGEQFF.

The chain carries TRBV6-5 and TRBJ2-1; 7 bases are a match to TRBD2. In germline, CDR1 is MNHEY, CDR2 SVGAGI. With 1 base clipped from V and 10 bases from J, the junction kept 4 bases outside the gene matches. The CDR3 covers 13 residues. The DNA for the CDR3 is TGTGCCAGCAGTTACTGGGCTAGCGGAGAGCAGTTCTTC. Protein sequence: CASSYWASGEQFF.

The chain links TRBV28 to TRBJ1-1, with D hard to call. Trimming removed 6 bases from V and 3 bases from J, with 8 bases in between. Germline loops: CDR1 MDHEN, CDR2 SYDVKM. The CDR3 contains 12 residues. The CDR3 loop reads CASSFVYTEAFF. As DNA, the CDR3 is TGTGCCAGCAGCTTCGTTTACACTGAAGCTTTCTTT.

V usage is TRBV10-2 and J usage is TRBJ1-6; D is uncertain. Trimming removed 8 bases at V and 2 bases at J, with 13 bases between. The CDR3 runs 15 residues. CDR1 and CDR2 from the germline V gene are WSHSY and SAAADI. The CDR3 coding sequence is TGCGCCAGCCGTCCGACGGGTCCCTATAATTCACCCCTCCACTTT. It encodes CASRPTGPYNSPLHF.

The CDR3 DNA reads as TGTGCCATCAGTGAGTCGATATATAGGGCAGGGACCCAAGAGACCCAGTACTTC. Its protein product is CAISESIYRAGTQETQYF. This sequence joins TRBV10-3 and TRBJ2-5; D may match TRBD1 or TRBD2 (5 bases each). CDR1 is ENHRY, CDR2 SYGVKD, per germline. Trimming took off 0 bases at V and 1 base at J, with 18 bases between the two ends. This CDR3 spans 18 amino acids.

J is TRBJ2-7 and V is TRBV15, with 11 bases fitting TRBD2. Per the germline V gene, CDR1 is LNHNV and CDR2 is YYDKDF (reference sequence). Unmatched junction bases numbered 1, after V lost 0 bases and J lost 3 bases. This CDR3 is built from 15 residues. The CDR3 nucleotides are TGTGCCACCAGCAGAGATGGGACTAGCGGCTACGAGCAGTACTTC. Translation gives CATSRDGTSGYEQYF.

The chain employs TRBV9 and TRBJ1-1; D gene ambiguous. Deletions cut 3 bases from V and 2 bases from J, with 23 bases between. Germline CDR1 reads SGDLS; CDR2 reads YYNGEE. The CDR3 sequence is 18 residues long. The CDR3 is CASSGRRRELGYNTEAFF. The CDR3 region has the DNA TGTGCCAGCAGCGGACGGCGGAGGGAATTGGGATATAACACTGAAGCTTTCTTT. Supplemented by reference TRBV9 and TRBJ1-1, the full variable domain reads DSGVTQTPKHLITATGQRVTLRCSPRSGDLSVYWYQQSLDQGLQFLIQYYNGEERAKGNILERFSAQQFPDLHSELNLSSLELGDSALYFCASSGRRRELGYNTEAFFGQGTRLTVV.

V and J are TRBV5-6 and TRBJ1-5; D is uncertain. V lost 0 bases, J lost 0 bases, and 10 bases lay in between. Germline CDR1 and CDR2: SGHDT and YYEEEE. The CDR3 length is 16 residues. CDR3 region: CASSLDGTRSNQPQHF. The CDR3 nucleotides are TGTGCCAGCAGCTTGGACGGTACTCGTAGCAATCAGCCCCAGCATTTT.

The genes are TRBV19 and TRBJ1-2; D unclear. The CDR3 sequence is 13 residues long. V lost 3 bases to trimming and J lost 6 bases, with 11 bases between them. Per germline, CDR1 LNHDA and CDR2 SQIVND (reference sequence). CDR3 sequence: CASSMALVNGYTF. In DNA, the CDR3 is TGTGCCAGTAGTATGGCGCTAGTCAATGGCTACACCTTC.

The chain combines TRBV18 with TRBJ1-5; 12 positions agree with TRBD1. This CDR3 region has 14 residues. Per germline, CDR1 KGHSH and CDR2 LQKENI. Germline trimming cut 4 bases from V and 7 bases from J; bases unmatched to any gene: 2. DNA for the CDR3: TGTGCCAGCTCACGGGACAGGGGGCAGCAGCCCCAGCATTTT. Translated, it gives CASSRDRGQQPQHF. Using reference TRBV18 and TRBJ1-5 for the parts outside the CDR3, the full variable domain is NAGVMQNPRHLVRRRGQEARLRCSPMKGHSHVYWYRQLPEEGLKFMVYLQKENIIDESGMPKERFSAEFPKEGPSILRIQQVVRGDSAAYFCASSRDRGQQPQHFGDGTRLSIL.

The chain carries TRBV6-6 and TRBJ1-1; D is ambiguous. Trimming pared 0 bases from V and 1 base from J, leaving 9 bases between. The CDR3 is 15 residues long. The germline CDR1 and CDR2 sequences are MNHNY and SVGAGI (reference sequence). CDR3 in DNA: TGTGCCAGCAGTTACTCAATATACGAGAACACTGAAGCTTTCTTT. Residues: CASSYSIYENTEAFF.